The sequence of this T cell receptor (beta chain) was determined in a study of blood T cell repertoires in COVID-19. Across the study: The United States, Italy and Spain supplied acute and convalescent COVID-19 samples.

TCRdb keeps only in-frame clones here, not all; method: immunoSEQ multiplex PCR. The sample yields 400,000 to 450,000 clones, about nine tenths seen once. V was trimmed by 4 bases and J by 1 base, leaving 5 bases between them. This CDR3 spans 13 amino acids. The origin of this receptor is a woman between 40 and 55 years old with COVID-19, enrolled during active disease. Sequencing was performed on peripheral blood. The V gene is TRBV23-1, the J gene TRBJ1-5; no definite D call. TRBV23-1 is marked as an open reading frame, function uncertain. DNA of the CDR3: TGCGCCAGCAGTCGGCGGAGCAATCAGCCCCAGCATTTT. It yields the protein CASSRRSNQPQHF.